The rows below give T cell receptor beta chains drawn from one sample of a study of vaccination and CD4 T cells after COVID-19. In TCRdb, the PCR reads were re-called with MiXCR into one record per CDR3 protein. The sample lists approximately 25,000 distinct CDR3 sequences, about 56% occurring once. No antigen is known for these receptors. Sequencing input: CD4+ T cells from blood, cultured in vitro. The source is a human donor who had recovered from COVID-19. The CDR3 runs from the conserved cysteine through the conserved F or W. The D gene is left open where the match is weak. Clone sizes are given selectively: once, few, many, or a class where the clone is expanded.

>TRBV29-1|-|TRBJ1-1|-
CSVDPGANTEAFF
TGCAGCGTTGATCCCGGAGCGAACACTGAAGCTTTCTTT
>TRBV19|-|TRBJ1-1|-
CASSIGQTNTEAFF
TGTGCCAGTAGTATCGGACAGACGAACACTGAAGCTTTCTTT
>TRBV27|-|TRBJ1-4|-
CASSSREVREKLFF
TGTGCCAGCAGTTCAAGGGAAGTCCGAGAAAAACTGTTTTTT
>TRBV27|TRBD1|TRBJ1-1|few
CASSATGTGGQVRGAFF
TGTGCCAGCAGTGCCACCGGGACAGGGGGCCAAGTGCGTGGGGCTTTCTTT
>TRBV20-1|TRBD2|TRBJ2-2|few
CSARGLAESPANTGELFF
TGCAGTGCTAGAGGGCTAGCGGAATCCCCCGCGAACACCGGGGAGCTGTTTTTT
>TRBV19|-|TRBJ1-5|once
CASTPEGMDGQPQHF
TGTGCCAGTACCCCGGAGGGGATGGATGGGCAGCCCCAGCATTTT
>TRBV27|TRBD2|TRBJ2-7|-
CASSLREGLYEQYF
TGTGCCAGCAGTTTGCGGGAGGGCCTCTACGAGCAGTACTTC
>TRBV14|-|TRBJ2-7|once
CASSQGPRVSYEQYF
TGTGCCAGCAGCCAAGGGCCCAGGGTTTCCTACGAGCAGTACTTC
>TRBV12-3/TRBV12-4|-|TRBJ1-5|-
CASTIQQGGQPQHF
TGTGCCAGCACCATACAACAGGGAGGGCAGCCCCAGCATTTT
>TRBV11-2|-|TRBJ2-7|-
CASSFTQGSYEQYF
TGTGCCAGCAGCTTCACACAGGGCTCCTACGAGCAGTACTTC
>TRBV14|TRBD2|TRBJ2-1|once
CASSQDRPVGLARNEQFF
TGTGCCAGCAGCCAAGATCGCCCGGTGGGACTAGCGCGCAATGAGCAGTTCTTC
>TRBV6-2/TRBV6-3|-|TRBJ1-1|-
CASSYTLRGVATEAFF
TGTGCCAGCAGTTATACCCTGCGAGGGGTGGCCACTGAAGCTTTCTTT